This TCR beta chain was recorded in a study of OX40 agonist ivuxolimab in advanced cancers. Describing the broader study: Ivuxolimab was a fully human IgG2 agonistic monoclonal antibody targeting the costimulatory receptor OX40 (CD134). The dose-escalation cohort was roughly 80% male with a mean age of around 62 years, ranging from roughly 20 to 80. Intravenous ivuxolimab was administered to patients every 2 weeks at six dose levels: 0.01, 0.1, 0.3, 1.5, 3 and 10 mg/kg. The paper reports the monotherapy dose-escalation portion (N = 52 patients) of the phase I ivuxolimab trial. Of the roughly 52 dose-escalation patients, hepatocellular carcinoma was present in approximately 20, melanoma in about 15, renal cell carcinoma in 9 and head and neck cancer in 9. Prior anti-PD-1, anti-PD-L1 or anti-CTLA-4 therapy was permitted, and checkpoint inhibitors had been received by less than 45% of dose-escalation patients. Partial responses were achieved by three dose-escalation patients, of whom one had hepatocellular carcinoma and two had cutaneous melanoma. Peripheral TCRbeta sequencing aimed to test whether ivuxolimab altered TCR sequence diversity and caused clonal T-cell expansion.

The germline V gene encodes CDR1 SGHTS and CDR2 YDEGEE. V and J are trimmed by 1 base and 2 bases, and the gene matches miss 6 bases of the junction. The CDR3 starts with the cysteine, ends with the phenylalanine, and has 17 residues. Only the CDR3 DNA is retained, 51 bases long and in frame from the first base. With respect to this clone: This clone's antigen is unknown. Per-base qualities were not stored, and no clone one base away is much larger.

For sequencing of the TCRbeta CDR3 region, genomic DNA was extracted from the sorted cells. TCRbeta CDR3 regions were sequenced using the immunoSEQ Assay. TCRdb took over this immuneACCESS table, retaining in-frame rearrangements with V and J assigned. Such tables are incomplete; in checked studies, under half of the missing clones stem from an unresolved V gene, and the remainder is unexplained. In this sample the table shows tens of thousands of clones, 70% to 90% of which occur a single time. The biggest ten clones account for over 1.5% of the sample. Patients with a history of autoimmune disease or receiving systemic immunosuppression were excluded from the trial. Peripheral blood for TCR sequencing was collected from all dose cohorts at baseline, on cycle 4 day 1, and on cycle 7 day 1. Samples came from an open-label, multicenter, first-in-human phase I dose-escalation trial of ivuxolimab. The trial enrolled adults with locally advanced or metastatic head and neck squamous cell, hepatocellular, melanoma or renal cell carcinoma. Before TCR sequencing, CD4+ T cells and CD8+ T cells were sorted from peripheral blood as separate populations.

Results and caveats for the whole study, not just this receptor: Low levels of normalized T-cell clonal expansion were also seen in some nonresponding patients. Antigen specificity was not determined for the clonally expanded peripheral T cells. At doses of 0.1 to 3.0 mg/kg, clonal expansion of both CD4+ and CD8+ blood T cells was observed from baseline to week 6. Partial responders in the 0.1-3.0 mg/kg groups had among the lowest normalized peripheral clonal expansion, especially among CD8+ T cells. On average, CD8+ T cells showed more expanded clones than CD4+ T cells after ivuxolimab.

Sequencing was performed on CD4+ or CD8+ T cells sorted from blood, taken in a trial of the OX40 agonist ivuxolimab. This clonotype was sampled from an adult with an advanced solid tumor such as melanoma, head and neck, liver or kidney cancer. The V gene is TRBV5-8 and the J gene is TRBJ2-5; the junction holds 12 bases that match TRBD2. The bases are TGTGCCAGCAGCTTGAACGGACTAGCGGGACTACAAGAGACCCAGTACTTC. This sequence encodes CASSLNGLAGLQETQYF.